What follows is one T cell receptor (beta chain) and its context. Its antigen remains unknown. This CDR3 contains 12 residues. The germline V and J ends were trimmed by 6 bases and 10 bases, with 10 bases remaining between them. Germline CDR1 reads MNHEY; CDR2 reads SVGEGT. This entry comes from a study of T cell repertoires in cytomegalovirus infection. Study as a whole: In public TCR beta signatures, there were indications of both CMV infection and matching HLA type.

Study-level points and caveats: Accumulated public TCR beta family frequency recognized individuals carrying CMV together with the relevant HLA. The ex vivo response showed dominance by HLA-C-restricted CMV-specific TCR beta clonotypes.

TCRdb used MiXCR to reprocess the reads, holding one entry per CDR3 protein. The sample lists approximately 600,000 distinct CDR3 sequences, about 39% occurring once. This sequence joins TRBV6-2 or TRBV6-3 and TRBJ1-6, with D tentatively TRBD1 (5 bases). The origin of this receptor is a human donor in good health (CMV status not recorded). Some clones in this sample may be carry-over from other donors' samples. Sequenced here: cultured PBMCs, sampled from culture after CMV antigen stimulation. The CDR3 DNA follows: TGTGCCAGCAGGACGGGGGACTCACCCCTCCACTTT. It specifies CASRTGDSPLHF.